The 24 T cell receptor beta chains below come from one sample, sequenced in a study of monozygotic twins with inflammatory bowel disease. TCRdb re-analyzed the 5' RACE reads; it lists each CDR3 protein once, without DNA. The sample's table shows 93,000 or so distinct CDR3 sequences. The sequenced sample consisted of blood. These receptors were taken from a human donor with ulcerative colitis or Crohn's disease, or a healthy co-twin of an affected twin (not recorded which).

This chain connects TRBV30 to TRBJ1-5; with no DNA, the TCRdb D assignment of TRBD1 cannot be verified. CDR3 length equals 15 residues. CDR1 is GTSNPN and CDR2 is SVGIG in the germline V gene (reference sequence). The CDR3 here is CAWTRGEISNQPQHF.

The chain couples TRBV9 to TRBJ2-2. This CDR3 has 13 amino acids. Germline loops: CDR1 SGDLS, CDR2 YYNGEE. The CDR3 is CASSVRATGELFF.

The CDR3 reads CSAYSGTGRSGNTIYF. The chain combines TRBV20-1 with TRBJ1-3; absent DNA, TCRdb's TRBD1 call cannot be checked. The CDR3 is 16 amino acids. Germline values: CDR1 DFQATT, CDR2 SNEGSKA (reference sequence).

This chain joins TRBV27 and TRBJ1-2. CDR1 is MNHEY, CDR2 SMNVEV, per germline (reference sequence). The CDR3 runs 13 residues. The CDR3 sequence: CASRTYGTYGYTF.

This rearrangement joins TRBV12-3 or TRBV12-4 to TRBJ2-3; TCRdb's D call of TRBD2 is untestable without DNA. The CDR3 length is 15 residues. The CDR3 region is CASSKLAGFPDTRYF.

The rearrangement links TRBV28 to TRBJ2-7. CDR1 is MDHEN, CDR2 SYDVKM, per germline. This CDR3 spans 14 amino acids. The CDR3 region is CASSPNGRYYEQYF.

The V gene is TRBV7-3, the J gene TRBJ2-1. Germline CDR1 and CDR2: SGHTA and FQGTGA. The CDR3 sequence is 15 residues long. This CDR3 is CASSLMKAVYNEQFF.

The V and J genes are TRBV7-2 and TRBJ2-5; TCRdb designates TRBD1, a call that cannot be tested without DNA. This CDR3 contains 14 residues. Germline V gene sequence: CDR1 SGHTA, CDR2 FQGNSA. CDR3 protein: CASSLDQGSGTQYF.

This chain uses TRBV7-9 with TRBJ2-1; TCRdb gives TRBD1 as the D gene, but with no DNA this cannot be confirmed. The CDR3 is 13 amino acids. Germline V CDR1 and CDR2: SEHNR, FQNEAQ (reference sequence). This chain's CDR3 is CASSWGQSNEQFF.

The chain carries TRBV12-3 or TRBV12-4 and TRBJ2-1; TCRdb lists TRBD2, though no DNA is available to test this call. The CDR3 runs to 14 residues. This CDR3 is CASSFSSGRGSEFF.

This chain links TRBV7-2 with TRBJ2-2; TCRdb's assignment of TRBD1 cannot be checked, as there is no DNA. CDR1 and CDR2 from the germline V gene are SGHTA and FQGNSA. The CDR3 loop spans 15 amino acids. The CDR3 loop reads CASSHPRGLTGELFF.

The chain combines TRBV7-8 with TRBJ2-7. Germline values: CDR1 SGHVS, CDR2 FQNEAQ. This CDR3 comprises 16 residues. The CDR3 sequence: CASSLRSYRSSYEQYF.

V is TRBV7-2 and J is TRBJ2-7; TCRdb designates TRBD2, a call that cannot be tested without DNA. Per germline, CDR1 SGHTA and CDR2 FQGNSA. This CDR3 comprises 15 residues. The CDR3 spells CASSPRPRSLDEQYF.

The J gene is TRBJ2-2, the V gene TRBV7-2. Germline CDR1 SGHTA, CDR2 FQGNSA. This CDR3 spans 12 amino acids. The CDR3 region is CASSLATGELFF.

The genes are TRBV12-3 or TRBV12-4 and TRBJ2-7; checking the TCRdb D call of TRBD2 is not possible without DNA. There are 14 residues in the CDR3. CDR3 loop: CASSLGDGAYEQYF.

V is TRBV18 and J is TRBJ1-5. Germline V gene lookup returns CDR1 KGHSH and CDR2 LQKENI. This CDR3 contains 12 residues. This chain's CDR3 is CASSISNQPQHF. Full variable domain (remainder filled in from reference TRBV18 and TRBJ1-5): NAGVMQNPRHLVRRRGQEARLRCSPMKGHSHVYWYRQLPEEGLKFMVYLQKENIIDESGMPKERFSAEFPKEGPSILRIQQVVRGDSAAYFCASSISNQPQHFGDGTRLSIL.

The chain is built from TRBV25-1 and TRBJ2-1; TCRdb gives TRBD2 as the D gene, but with no DNA this cannot be confirmed. This CDR3 region has 14 residues. The germline V gene has CDR1 MGHDK and CDR2 SYGVNS. This chain's CDR3 is CASRLAGVVNEQFF.

The CDR3 here is CSARFGFRTDTQYF. This chain links TRBV20-1 with TRBJ2-3. The CDR3 runs to 14 residues. The germline V gene has CDR1 DFQATT and CDR2 SNEGSKA (reference sequence).

The chain has TRBV5-1 and TRBJ2-1. Germline CDR1 SGHRS, CDR2 YFSETQ. This CDR3 region has 15 residues. This CDR3 reads CASSPDHLPYNEQFF.

The rearrangement links TRBV7-2 to TRBJ2-7. The CDR3 sequence is 15 residues long. Germline-derived CDR1 and CDR2 are SGHTA and FQGNSA. CDR3 sequence reads: CASSLAGLSSYEQYF.

The V gene is TRBV7-2, the J gene TRBJ2-5; TCRdb names TRBD2, which stays unverified in the absence of DNA. The CDR3 extends over 16 amino acids. The germline V gene encodes CDR1 SGHTA and CDR2 FQGNSA. CDR3 protein: CASSPNLAGGTKTQYF.

This chain uses TRBV20-1 with TRBJ2-3; TCRdb's D gene call, TRBD2, goes unchecked for lack of DNA. The CDR3 covers 12 residues. Germline CDR1 DFQATT, CDR2 SNEGSKA (reference sequence). This CDR3 is CSAGGLVSTQYF.

The V gene is TRBV6-2 or TRBV6-3, the J gene TRBJ1-1. Germline V gene data show CDR1 as MNHEY and CDR2 as SVGEGT. CDR3 size: 15 residues. The CDR3 is CASRKKAGWDTEAFF.

This chain connects TRBV5-1 to TRBJ2-3; lacking DNA, the TRBD2 call made by TCRdb goes unchecked. The CDR3 loop spans 15 amino acids. Germline CDR1 reads SGHRS; CDR2 reads YFSETQ. The CDR3 loop reads CASSLMRERTDTQYF.